The 8 T cell receptor beta chains reported below all come from one sample, sequenced in a study of blood T cells in healthy people across ages. A J-beta primer mix and a sample-barcoded 5' primer were used in a second PCR of roughly 6 to 11 cycles. From the 5' RACE reads, TCRdb called clonotypes with MiXCR, one entry per CDR3 protein. The sample records 1.4 million to 1.5 million distinct CDR3 sequences, about 40% being singletons. Input material: blood. The source of these receptors is a woman younger than 35 in good health.

V is TRBV7-8 and J is TRBJ2-4; D gene ambiguous. The end of the DNA is better explained by TRBJ2-7, so the J call may be wrong. The CDR3 runs 14 residues. Germline V gene data show CDR1 as SGHVS and CDR2 as FQNEAQ. CDR3 DNA: TGTGCCAGCAGCTTGTTGGGGAATTCCTACGAGCAGTACTTC. It specifies CASSLLGNSYEQYF.

The chain uses TRBV7-9 and TRBJ2-5; 8 positions agree with TRBD1. V trimming: 5 bases; J trimming: 1 base; junction bases outside the gene matches: 6. In germline, CDR1 is SEHNR, CDR2 FQNEAQ (reference sequence). This CDR3 contains 15 residues. The CDR3 nucleotides are TGTGCCAGCAGCCCGAAGACAGGGGCCCAAGAGACCCAGTACTTC. This codes for CASSPKTGAQETQYF. The whole variable domain, filled in from reference TRBV7-9 and TRBJ2-5, reads DTGVSQNPRHKITKRGQNVTFRCDPISEHNRLYWYRQTLGQGPEFLTYFQNEAQLEKSRLLSDRFSAERPKGSFSTLEIQRTEQGDSAMYLCASSPKTGAQETQYFGPGTRLLVL.

Points on this clonotype: A junction boundary mismatches the germline segment, possibly from a read error. V gene TRBV28 combines with J gene TRBJ1-2; TRBD1 agrees at 7 bases. Germline CDR1 reads MDHEN; CDR2 reads SYDVKM. The length of the CDR3 is 13 residues. The CDR3 DNA reads TGTGCCAGCTGCAAAGACAGGGACTATGGCCACACCTTC. Protein sequence: CASCKDRDYGHTF.

The V and J genes are TRBV5-1 and TRBJ2-5; D call uncertain. The CDR3 runs 16 residues. Trimming pared 0 bases from V and 2 bases from J, leaving 14 bases between. From germline, CDR1 is SGHRS and CDR2 YFSETQ. The CDR3 loop is CASSLAVGNLQETQYF. The CDR3 DNA reads as TGCGCCAGCAGCTTGGCCGTGGGTAATCTACAAGAGACCCAGTACTTC.

This clonotype was seen only a few times. The J gene is TRBJ2-2, the V gene TRBV25-1; TRBD2 matches at 9 bases. The CDR3 spans 17 residues. Germline CDR1 is MGHDK and CDR2 is SYGVNS. V gave up 1 base and J gave up 4 bases; unmatched junction bases: 7. CDR3 nucleotides: TGTGCCAGCAGTGAATGGCCAGCGGGGGGTCCCACCGGGGAGCTGTTTTTT. It is translated as CASSEWPAGGPTGELFF.

The chain uses TRBV3-1 and TRBJ2-7, with D hard to call. The CDR3 loop spans 13 amino acids. In germline, CDR1 is LGHDT, CDR2 YNNKEL (reference sequence). The V end lost 0 bases, the J end lost 3 bases, and 6 bases lay between the germline ends. CDR3 loop: CASSQEARYEQYF. CDR3 DNA: TGTGCCAGCAGCCAAGAGGCCCGCTACGAGCAGTACTTC.

J is TRBJ2-5 and V is TRBV21-1; the listed D gene, TRBD2, was not tested against the DNA. The closer fit of TRBJ2-7 to the DNA end suggests the J call may be wrong. TRBV21-1 is a recognized pseudogene. CDR3 size: 15 residues. CDR3 amino acids: CASSDRDYSPYEQYF. For the CDR3, the DNA is TGTGCCAGCAGCGACCGGGACTACTCACCTTACGAGCAGTACTTC.

A few counts support this clonotype. The chain joins TRBV27 to TRBJ2-7, with TRBD1 matching 7 bases. Trimming cost V 5 bases and J 0 bases; bases outside gene matches: 4. Per the germline V gene, CDR1 is MNHEY and CDR2 is SMNVEV (reference sequence). The CDR3 loop spans 14 amino acids. The CDR3 DNA follows: TGTGCCAGCAGTCTCTGGGACAGCTCCTACGAGCAGTACTTC. This encodes CASSLWDSSYEQYF.